Following are 2 T cell receptor beta chains from one sample sequenced in a study of T-cell reconstitution after alpha-beta-depleted transplantation in children. Molecular barcoding with unique molecular identifiers was used for the TCRbeta library. TCRdb passed the PCR reads through MiXCR, listing each CDR3 protein once. The sample has 490,000 or so distinct CDR3 sequences, 8% to 11% seen once; the top ten hold 2%. This specimen consisted of PBMCs, obtained before TCRalphabeta/CD19-depleted stem cell transplant. Receptor source: a child younger than 10 with inherited bone marrow failure, due to receive a stem cell transplant.

This clonotype appeared many times. This sequence joins TRBV7-2 and TRBJ2-7; D is ambiguous. This CDR3 is 15 amino acids long. The germline V gene encodes CDR1 SGHTA and CDR2 FQGNSA. The V gene lost 0 bases and the J gene lost 3 bases, with 12 bases spanning the gap. CDR3 protein: CASSLASTLRYEQYF. The CDR3 bases are TGTGCCAGCAGCTTAGCGTCGACATTGCGCTACGAGCAGTACTTC.

The gene calls are TRBV5-1 and TRBJ2-1; TRBD2 aligns across 8 bases. CDR3 length: 16 amino acids. V gave up 0 bases and J gave up 8 bases; unmatched junction bases: 10. CDR1 SGHRS and CDR2 YFSETQ come from the germline V gene. DNA for the CDR3: TGCGCCAGCAGCTTGGCCAACGGCGGGAGGATGGATGAGCAGTTCTTC. Translated, it gives CASSLANGGRMDEQFF.